Following are 2 T cell receptor beta chains from one sample sequenced in a study of T cell responses to AZD1222 COVID-19 vaccine. Method: immunoSEQ multiplex PCR; TCRdb's copy keeps in-frame clones and lacks some. The table has about 93,000 clones, about nine tenths seen once. Material: peripheral blood, obtained on day 0 of MenACWY control vaccination. The receptors come from an adult in good health.

In its sample, this clone was seen once. The genes are TRBV6-2 or TRBV6-3 and TRBJ1-3, with no clear D. With 4 bases removed from V and 0 bases from J, the gap between germline ends came to 7 bases. CDR3 length: 14 residues. Germline CDR1 is MNHEY and CDR2 is SVGEGT. The CDR3 bases are TGTGCCAGCAGTTCCGGATTCTCTGGAAACACCATATATTTT. It codes for CASSSGFSGNTIYF.

CDR3 bases: TGTGCCAGCAGTGAAGAGGGTGGGGGAGGATCCTATGGCTACACCTTC. Residues: CASSEEGGGGSYGYTF. The chain combines TRBV6-1 with TRBJ1-2; tentative D call: TRBD1 (5 bases). This CDR3 is built from 16 residues. Germline CDR1 and CDR2: MNHNS and SASEGT. Trimming removed 1 base from V and 4 bases from J, with 16 bases in between.